Presented here are 30 T cell receptor beta chains from one specimen sequenced in a study of blood T cell repertoires in COVID-19. Profiling relied on immunoSEQ multiplex PCR, and the TCRdb table lists in-frame clones only, not all of them. Among about 300,000 clones listed, around 89% were seen once. Sequencing was carried out using peripheral blood. Receptors were obtained from a woman in her 30s who had recovered from COVID-19.

The chain recombines TRBV28 with TRBJ2-3; 10 bases match TRBD2. Germline-derived CDR1 and CDR2 are MDHEN and SYDVKM. Trimming removed 4 bases from V and 3 bases from J; junction bases left unmatched: 4. The CDR3 contains 15 residues. CDR3 coding DNA: TGTGCCAGCAGTTCAAGCGGGAGGGGTACAGATACGCAGTATTTT. Amino acids: CASSSSGRGTDTQYF.

The chain is built from TRBV5-6 and TRBJ1-1, with D unclear. CDR1 is SGHDT, CDR2 YYEEEE, per germline. The CDR3 has 11 amino acids. Deletions cut 3 bases from V and 4 bases from J, with 4 bases between. The CDR3 region is CASSSFTEAFF. In DNA form, the CDR3 reads TGTGCCAGCAGCTCATTCACTGAAGCTTTCTTT.

The J gene is TRBJ1-2, the V gene TRBV5-6; TRBD1 aligns across 7 bases. The junction had 4 bases not matched to a gene; V was cut back by 4 bases and J by 1 base. Germline V gene lookup returns CDR1 SGHDT and CDR2 YYEEEE. The CDR3 has 14 amino acids. CDR3 nucleotides: TGTGCCAGCAGCAGAGGACAGGTTAACTATGGCTACACCTTC. It encodes CASSRGQVNYGYTF.

V gene TRBV27 combines with J gene TRBJ1-2; a weak D match, TRBD1 (5 bases). Germline V gene lookup returns CDR1 MNHEY and CDR2 SMNVEV (reference sequence). The V gene lost 3 bases and the J gene lost 5 bases, with 7 bases spanning the gap. There are 12 residues in the CDR3. CDR3 bases: TGTGCCAGCAGTTTGTCAGGGTATGGCTACACCTTC. Protein sequence: CASSLSGYGYTF.

The chain joins TRBV6-5 to TRBJ1-1; D is possibly TRBD1 (5 bases). Deletions cut 1 base from V and 1 base from J, with 7 bases between. In germline, CDR1 is MNHEY, CDR2 SVGAGI. The length of the CDR3 is 14 residues. The CDR3 sequence is CASSYWGENTEAFF. DNA for the CDR3: TGTGCCAGCAGTTACTGGGGGGAGAACACTGAAGCTTTCTTT.

J is TRBJ1-1 and V is TRBV6-5; D is ambiguous. The CDR3 length is 13 residues. V was pared by 2 bases and J by 6 bases, with 10 bases between. Germline CDR1 reads MNHEY; CDR2 reads SVGAGI. The CDR3 sequence is CASSYRGRAEAFF. DNA of the CDR3: TGTGCCAGCAGTTACCGAGGGAGGGCTGAAGCTTTCTTT.

CDR3 region: CASGTVYTGELFF. The CDR3 nucleotides read TGTGCCAGTGGGACAGTCTACACCGGGGAGCTGTTTTTT. The J gene is TRBJ2-2, the V gene TRBV28, with 7 bases aligning to TRBD1. The V gene end was trimmed by 9 bases and the J gene end by 3 bases; junction bases not matched to a gene: 4. The germline gives CDR1 MDHEN, CDR2 SYDVKM. CDR3 length: 13 amino acids. The full variable domain, in which reference TRBV28 and TRBJ2-2 provide the parts outside the CDR3, is DVKVTQSSRYLVKRTGEKVFLECVQDMDHENMFWYRQDPGLGLRLIYFSYDVKMKEKGDIPEGYSVSREKKERFSLILESASTNQTSMYLCASGTVYTGELFFGEGSRLTVL.

The chain recombines TRBV6-1 with TRBJ1-2; a weak D match, TRBD1 (6 bases). V lost 1 base and J lost 8, with 23 bases in between. The CDR3 is 17 amino acids. CDR1 and CDR2 from the germline V gene are MNHNS and SASEGT. The DNA of the CDR3 is TGTGCCAGCAGTGAAGGGACAGCTACTTTGGATTTCGGAGGCTACACCTTC. This gives the protein CASSEGTATLDFGGYTF.

The rearrangement joins TRBV5-1 to TRBJ2-3, with a weak D call TRBD2 (5 bases). The length of the CDR3 is 16 residues. Trimming removed 5 bases at V and 2 bases at J, with 18 bases between. CDR1 and CDR2 from the germline V gene are SGHRS and YFSETQ. Here the CDR3 DNA reads TGCGCCAGCAGGCCCCTCTTCACCGGGATCACAGATACGCAGTATTTT. Encoded protein: CASRPLFTGITDTQYF.

The chain uses TRBV5-5 and TRBJ2-7; possibly TRBD2 for D (5 bases). Trimming removed 0 bases from V and 5 bases from J, with 12 bases in between. There are 14 residues in the CDR3. The V gene's germline CDR1 is SGHKS and CDR2 YYEKEE (reference sequence). The CDR3 loop is CASSLARPEDEQYF. Written as DNA, the CDR3 is TGTGCCAGCAGCTTGGCTAGGCCGGAGGACGAGCAGTACTTC.

This clone was recorded a few times. V gene TRBV4-1 combines with J gene TRBJ2-4; weak D call: TRBD2 (5 bases). The V end lost 4 bases, the J end lost 8 bases, and 12 bases lay between the germline ends. This CDR3 region has 13 residues. CDR1 MGHRA and CDR2 YSYEKL come from the germline V gene. The CDR3, as DNA: TGCGCCAGCAGCCCCTACTTGGGAGACATTCAGTACTTC. It codes for CASSPYLGDIQYF.

The chain has TRBV19 and TRBJ1-6; no clear D. V was clipped by 3 bases and J by 5 bases, with 11 bases between them. The CDR3 length is 15 residues. CDR1 LNHDA and CDR2 SQIVND come from the germline V gene (reference sequence). The chain's CDR3 is CASSMNSPNNSPLHF. In DNA, the CDR3 is TGTGCCAGTAGTATGAACAGCCCCAATAATTCACCCCTCCACTTT.

This clone was counted a few times. The chain is built from TRBV28 and TRBJ2-1; TRBD1 matches at 7 bases. This CDR3 spans 13 amino acids. V shed 6 bases and J 10 bases; nucleotides not matched to a gene: 9. Germline CDR1 is MDHEN and CDR2 is SYDVKM. The DNA for the CDR3 is TGTGCCAGCAGCCTGACAGGGTTTCAGGAGCAGTTCTTC. Its translation is CASSLTGFQEQFF. The full variable domain, completed using reference TRBV28 and TRBJ2-1, is DVKVTQSSRYLVKRTGEKVFLECVQDMDHENMFWYRQDPGLGLRLIYFSYDVKMKEKGDIPEGYSVSREKKERFSLILESASTNQTSMYLCASSLTGFQEQFFGPGTRLTVL.

The gene calls are TRBV9 and TRBJ2-3; D is perhaps TRBD1 (6 bases). The CDR3 totals 15 residues. The germline V gene has CDR1 SGDLS and CDR2 YYNGEE. The V and J ends lost 2 bases and 2 bases respectively, with 12 bases between them. CDR3 sequence (DNA): TGTGCCAGCAGCGTCGAGGGGGATTTCACAGATACGCAGTATTTT. Protein product: CASSVEGDFTDTQYF.

The chain combines TRBV24-1 with TRBJ1-1; 10 bases fit TRBD1. With V trimmed by 2 bases and J by 11 bases, 1 base remained unmatched. Germline V gene data show CDR1 as KGHDR and CDR2 as SFDVKD. CDR3 length: 12 amino acids. The CDR3 spells CATSDSDRGAFF. As DNA, the CDR3 is TGTGCCACCAGTGATTCGGACAGGGGGGCTTTCTTT.

This rearrangement joins TRBV4-1 to TRBJ2-2; 7 positions match TRBD2. There are 14 residues in the CDR3. Germline assignment: CDR1 MGHRA and CDR2 YSYEKL. The junction had 7 bases not matched to a gene; V was cut back by 4 bases and J by 8 bases. CDR3 DNA: TGCGCCAGCAGCCCCACTAGCGTCAGGGGGGAGCTGTTTTTT. Amino acid sequence: CASSPTSVRGELFF.

This chain links TRBV11-2 with TRBJ2-7, with D perhaps matching TRBD2 (6 bases). V was pared by 1 base and J by 4 bases, with 14 bases between. The CDR3 has 15 residues. The V gene's germline CDR1 is SGHAT and CDR2 FQNNGV. The CDR3 nucleotides read TGTGCCAGCAGCTTAGGTAGCGGCGGGCTATACGAGCAGTACTTC. It translates to CASSLGSGGLYEQYF. Full variable domain (missing parts from reference TRBV11-2 and TRBJ2-7): EAGVAQSPRYKIIEKRQSVAFWCNPISGHATLYWYQQILGQGPKLLIQFQNNGVVDDSQLPKDRFSAERLKGVDSTLKIQPAKLEDSAVYLCASSLGSGGLYEQYFGPGTRLTVT.

This clone was seen at least ten times. The V call is TRBV18, the J call TRBJ2-7, with 7 bases lining up with TRBD1. V shed 2 bases and J 2 bases; nucleotides not matched to a gene: 3. The CDR3 is made up of 14 amino acids. The germline gives CDR1 KGHSH, CDR2 LQKENI. CDR3 coding DNA: TGTGCCAGCTCACCAGGGGACAGCCCCTACGAGCAGTACTTC. Amino acid sequence: CASSPGDSPYEQYF.

This sequence joins TRBV2 and TRBJ1-4; a weak D match, TRBD1 (5 bases). Germline V gene sequence: CDR1 SNHLY, CDR2 FYNNEI. CDR3 size: 13 residues. V gave up 2 bases and J gave up 10 bases, with 11 bases separating them. The CDR3 reads CASSELGGGKLFF. The CDR3 DNA reads TGTGCCAGCAGTGAATTGGGGGGGGGAAAACTGTTTTTT.

This rearrangement joins TRBV5-1 to TRBJ2-5; TRBD2 might be the D (6 bases). CDR1 is SGHRS, CDR2 YFSETQ, per germline. V lost 4 bases and J lost 5, with 18 bases in between. This CDR3 spans 15 amino acids. The CDR3 sequence is CASSLGTRSQETQYF. The CDR3 region has the DNA TGCGCCAGCAGCCTCGGGACTCGGTCACAGGAGACCCAGTACTTC.

This clone was recorded a few times. This chain links TRBV29-1 with TRBJ2-7, with TRBD1 matching over 7 bases. Germline V gene data show CDR1 as SQVTM and CDR2 as ANQGSEA. V was clipped by 3 bases and J by 4 bases; unmatched bases: 6. This CDR3 is built from 13 residues. The CDR3: CSVEDRKTYEQYF. CDR3 in DNA: TGCAGCGTTGAGGACAGGAAAACTTACGAGCAGTACTTC.

In its sample, this clone was seen once. The chain is built from TRBV28 and TRBJ2-3; unclear D gene. Germline lookup yields CDR1 MDHEN and CDR2 SYDVKM. The CDR3 length is 13 residues. V shed 7 bases and J shed 4 bases, with 12 bases lying between them. The CDR3 sequence: CASTLSVADTQYF. CDR3 sequence (DNA): TGTGCCAGCACCCTCTCGGTGGCAGATACGCAGTATTTT.

This chain uses TRBV28 with TRBJ1-1; the match to TRBD1 covers 12 bases. The trim removed 6 bases at V and 1 base at J, leaving 6 bases unmatched. CDR1 is MDHEN, CDR2 SYDVKM, per germline. This CDR3 has 16 amino acids. CDR3 region: CASRDGTGGENTEAFF. CDR3 DNA sequence: TGTGCCAGCAGAGACGGGACAGGGGGCGAGAACACTGAAGCTTTCTTT.

The chain has TRBV10-3 and TRBJ2-1, with TRBD1 identical over 7 bases. V gave up 3 bases and J gave up 8 bases; unmatched junction bases: 16. The CDR3 contains 17 residues. Germline CDR1 ENHRY, CDR2 SYGVKD. CDR3 DNA: TGTGCCATCAGTGACCCGACAGGGTTCCCTCCCAATTATGAGCAGTTCTTC. Translating gives CAISDPTGFPPNYEQFF.

The chain couples TRBV20-1 to TRBJ2-1, with a tentative D call TRBD2 (5 bases). CDR3 length: 10 residues. Between the trimmed V and J ends, which lost 6 bases and 7 bases, there was a span of 7 bases. Germline V CDR1 and CDR2: DFQATT, SNEGSKA (reference sequence). The CDR3 bases are TGCAGTGCAACGGGGAATGAGCAGTTCTTC. Its translation is CSATGNEQFF.

V and J are TRBV19 and TRBJ2-3; no clear D. The germline CDR1 and CDR2 sequences are LNHDA and SQIVND (reference sequence). Deletions cut 2 bases from V and 2 bases from J, with 11 bases between. The CDR3 totals 15 residues. The CDR3 region has the DNA TGTGCCAGTAGTATAAGGAGTTCCTACACAGATACGCAGTATTTT. Its translation: CASSIRSSYTDTQYF.

This clone appeared once. The V gene is TRBV9, the J gene TRBJ2-5; D call uncertain. Trimming stripped 0 bases from V and 1 base from J, with 4 bases between. CDR3 size: 13 residues. Germline V gives CDR1 SGDLS, CDR2 YYNGEE. CDR3: CASSVDSQETQYF. CDR3 coding DNA: TGTGCCAGCAGCGTAGACAGCCAAGAGACCCAGTACTTC.

The sample holds one count of this clone. The chain links TRBV19 to TRBJ1-2, with 7 bases matching TRBD1. V lost 2 bases and J lost 3; bases outside the gene matches: 12. Germline V gene lookup returns CDR1 LNHDA and CDR2 SQIVND (reference sequence). The CDR3 runs to 17 residues. The CDR3 coding sequence is TGTGCCAGTAGTATAACGTACAGGGCAGGGGGATACTATGGCTACACCTTC. It encodes CASSITYRAGGYYGYTF.

The chain combines TRBV29-1 with TRBJ2-5; D gene uncertain. This CDR3 has 14 residues. V was clipped by 0 bases and J by 3 bases, with 11 bases between them. The V gene's germline CDR1 is SQVTM and CDR2 ANQGSEA. CDR3: CSVEDRRNEETQYF. The DNA of the CDR3 is TGCAGCGTTGAAGATCGGAGAAACGAAGAGACCCAGTACTTC.

The chain is built from TRBV6-1 and TRBJ2-7; 11 bases agree with TRBD2. Unmatched junction bases numbered 11, after V lost 1 base and J lost 3 bases. Germline values: CDR1 MNHNS, CDR2 SASEGT. This CDR3 spans 18 amino acids. CDR3 sequence reads: CASSEGPRLAGYLYEQYF. The CDR3 DNA sequence: TGTGCCAGCAGTGAAGGTCCCCGACTAGCGGGGTACCTCTACGAGCAGTACTTC.